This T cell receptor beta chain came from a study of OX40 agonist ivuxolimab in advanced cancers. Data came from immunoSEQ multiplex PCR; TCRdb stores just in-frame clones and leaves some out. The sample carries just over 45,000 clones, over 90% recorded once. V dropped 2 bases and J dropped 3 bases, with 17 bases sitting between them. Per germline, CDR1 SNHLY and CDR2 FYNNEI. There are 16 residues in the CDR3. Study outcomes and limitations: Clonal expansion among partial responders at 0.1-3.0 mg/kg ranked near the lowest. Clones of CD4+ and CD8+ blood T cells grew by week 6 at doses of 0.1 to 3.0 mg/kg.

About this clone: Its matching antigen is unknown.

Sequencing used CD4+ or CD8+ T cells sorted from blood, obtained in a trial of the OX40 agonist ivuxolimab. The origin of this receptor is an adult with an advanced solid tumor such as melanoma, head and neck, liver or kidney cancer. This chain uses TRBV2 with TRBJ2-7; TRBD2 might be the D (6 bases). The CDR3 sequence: CASSEYPGQGGYEQYF. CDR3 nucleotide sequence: TGTGCCAGCAGTGAATATCCAGGGCAGGGAGGCTACGAGCAGTACTTC.